One T cell receptor (beta chain) is described in this entry. This clone's antigen is unknown. No base quality values were provided; no much bigger clone lies one nucleotide off. This entry is derived from a study of blood T cells in healthy people across ages (dated by TCRdb to about 2015). Study-level background: In model experiments, template switching captured about one uniquely barcoded TCR beta cDNA molecule for every two T cells. The study measured age-related changes in TCR beta repertoire diversity using deep sequencing normalized with unique cDNA molecular identifiers. The donors were split into four age groups: young (average 16 years), middle-aged (39), aged (about 56) and long-lived (82). To avoid experimental bias, donors of different ages were randomly spread across the sequencing lanes. Using the same blood draw, the study looked at two additional independent replicas of 1 million unique cDNA reads for two donors, one aged 18 to 29 and the other aged 80 or older.

The donors were roughly 40 Caucasian individuals from Russia, aged 6 to 90 years, who were systemically healthy. Around 9.9 milliliters of peripheral blood were collected from each donor into EDTA-treated Vacutainer tubes. Ficoll-Paque density-gradient centrifugation was used to isolate PBMCs, with at least 7 million per sample. Trizol reagent was used to extract total RNA from the PBMCs, yielding at least 5 micrograms per sample. For every donor, flow cytometry on a PBMC aliquot measured the percentage of naive CD45RAhigh/CD27high T cells. Library construction relied on 5' RACE. For sequencing, an Illumina HiSeq 2500 was employed. A second PCR of 7 to 11 cycles was run with a J-beta primer mix and a sample-barcoded 5' primer. A template-switch 5' adaptor carrying 12 random nucleotides introduced a unique molecular identifier onto each TCR beta cDNA molecule. At least 2.5 million CDR3-containing paired-end reads were obtained from each sample. The Mint cDNA synthesis kit, primed by a TRBC-specific oligonucleotide, was used to synthesize first-strand cDNA from all RNA. Following uracil-DNA glycosylase treatment, all cDNA underwent a first 18-cycle PCR with the universal primers M1SS and BC2_uni_R. The paper's data handling went like this. For normalization, 1 million high-quality reads, each with a distinct molecular identifier, were randomly selected from each sample. Instead of being binned into consensus sequences, reads with shared molecular identifiers were discarded. MiTCR, set to a Q25 quality threshold and the strictest error-elimination algorithm, was used for CDR3 identification, clonotype clustering and error correction. A nonparametric unseen species model with Euler transformation was used to estimate a lower bound on total TCR beta diversity. In-frame beta chains were kept once TCRdb had trimmed the public reads at Q25 with fastp and called clones with MiXCR. Rows with a matching CDR3 protein are joined into one entry that keeps the most common DNA and genes. In this record, the V and J calls reflect TCRdb's handling and not the investigators' own analysis. The sample table lists about 1.5 million distinct CDR3 sequences, around 40% of them with a count of one. Under 5% of the sample goes to the ten largest clones.

Taken from cysteine to phenylalanine, the CDR3 has 15 residues. Only the CDR3 region is kept as DNA, spanning 45 bases read in frame from base 1. Per the germline V gene (reference sequence), PRHDT is the CDR1 and FYEKMQ is the CDR2. Cut back by 5 bases and 6 bases, the V and J ends lie 20 bases apart. Overall results and qualifications from the work: Compared with the aged group, the long-lived group had more naive CD4+ T cells, fewer expanded clones and increased TCR diversity, a pattern suggesting age selection. As age increased, observed TCR beta diversity per million T cells dropped in a roughly linear way, and a significant reduction was already evident by age around 41. Because profiling used bulk unsorted PBMCs, naive and antigen-experienced compartments could not be compared conclusively. Estimates of total diversity from one million sequenced T cells were regarded as lower bounds and underestimates. Observed TCR beta diversity correlated strongly with the percentage of naive T cells measured by flow cytometry. Donor CMV infection status was unknown, potentially confounding age-related changes in expanded clonotypes.

The sequence was obtained from a woman aged 18-29 years in good health. Sequences were obtained from blood. The chain is encoded by TRBV13 joined to TRBJ2-7; TRBD2 is perhaps the D gene, given 6 matching bases. The nucleotide sequence reads TGTGCCAGCAGCCCCATAGCGGCCCCAACGGGCGAGCAGTACTTC. This sequence encodes CASSPIAAPTGEQYF.